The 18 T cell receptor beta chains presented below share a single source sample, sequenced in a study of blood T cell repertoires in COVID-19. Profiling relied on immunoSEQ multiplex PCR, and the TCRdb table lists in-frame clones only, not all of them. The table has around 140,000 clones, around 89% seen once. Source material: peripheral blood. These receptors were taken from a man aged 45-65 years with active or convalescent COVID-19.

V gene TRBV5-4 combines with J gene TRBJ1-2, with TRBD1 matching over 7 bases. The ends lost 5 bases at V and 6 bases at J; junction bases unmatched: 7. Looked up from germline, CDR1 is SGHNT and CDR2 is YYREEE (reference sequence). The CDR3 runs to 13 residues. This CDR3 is CASSLYRGHGYTF. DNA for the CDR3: TGTGCCAGCAGTCTTTACAGGGGTCATGGCTACACCTTC.

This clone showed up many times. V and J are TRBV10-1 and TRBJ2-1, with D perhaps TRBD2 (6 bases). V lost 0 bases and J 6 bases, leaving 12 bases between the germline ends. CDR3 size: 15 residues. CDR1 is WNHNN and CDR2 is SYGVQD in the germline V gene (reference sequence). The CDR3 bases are TGCGCCAGCAGTGAGTCGGGTGACGGGGGCAATGAGCAGTTCTTC. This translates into CASSESGDGGNEQFF.

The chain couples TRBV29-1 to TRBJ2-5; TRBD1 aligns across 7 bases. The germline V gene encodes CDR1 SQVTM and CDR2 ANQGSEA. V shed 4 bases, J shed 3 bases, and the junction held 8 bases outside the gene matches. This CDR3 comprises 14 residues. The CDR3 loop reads CSVAQGQTKETQYF. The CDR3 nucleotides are TGCAGCGTTGCCCAGGGACAGACCAAAGAGACCCAGTACTTC. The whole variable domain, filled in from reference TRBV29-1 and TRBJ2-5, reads SAVISQKPSRDICQRGTSLTIQCQVDSQVTMMFWYRQQPGQSLTLIATANQGSEATYESGFVIDKFPISRPNLTFSTLTVSNMSPEDSSIYLCSVAQGQTKETQYFGPGTRLLVL.

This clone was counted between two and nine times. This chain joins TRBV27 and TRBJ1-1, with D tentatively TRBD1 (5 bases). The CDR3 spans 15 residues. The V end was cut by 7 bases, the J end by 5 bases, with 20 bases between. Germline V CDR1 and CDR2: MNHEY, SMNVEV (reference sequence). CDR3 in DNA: TGTGCCAGCACCAAACGGGGGGGAACTGCTACTGAAGCTTTCTTT. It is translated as CASTKRGGTATEAFF.

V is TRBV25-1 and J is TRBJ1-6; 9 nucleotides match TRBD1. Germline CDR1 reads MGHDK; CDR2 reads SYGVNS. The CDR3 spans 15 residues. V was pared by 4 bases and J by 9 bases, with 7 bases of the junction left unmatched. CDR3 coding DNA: TGTGCCAGCAGTGGCCTTACAGGGGGCGGTTCACCCCTCCACTTT. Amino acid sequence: CASSGLTGGGSPLHF.

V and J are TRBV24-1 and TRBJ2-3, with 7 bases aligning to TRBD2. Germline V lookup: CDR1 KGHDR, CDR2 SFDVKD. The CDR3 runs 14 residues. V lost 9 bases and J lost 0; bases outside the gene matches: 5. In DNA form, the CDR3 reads TGTGCCACCGGGAGGGCGGTTAGCACAGATACGCAGTATTTT. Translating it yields CATGRAVSTDTQYF.

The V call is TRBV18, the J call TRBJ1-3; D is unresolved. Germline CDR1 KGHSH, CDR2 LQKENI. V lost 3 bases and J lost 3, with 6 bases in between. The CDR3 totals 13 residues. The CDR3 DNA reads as TGTGCCAGCTCACCGGGGAGTGGAAACACCATATATTTT. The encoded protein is CASSPGSGNTIYF.

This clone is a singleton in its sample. The chain's CDR3 is CASGLGTAGNQPQHF. CDR3 nucleotides: TGTGCTAGTGGTTTGGGGACAGCAGGTAATCAGCCCCAGCATTTT. J is TRBJ1-5 and V is TRBV12-5, with D possibly matching TRBD1 (6 bases). Germline-derived CDR1 and CDR2 are LGHNT and FRNRAP. V lost 1 base, J lost 4 bases, and 11 bases lay in between. This CDR3 has 15 amino acids.

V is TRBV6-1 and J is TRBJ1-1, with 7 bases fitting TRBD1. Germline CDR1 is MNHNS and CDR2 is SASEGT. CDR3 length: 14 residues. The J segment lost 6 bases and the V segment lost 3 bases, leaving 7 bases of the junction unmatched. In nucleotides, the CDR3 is TGTGCCAGCAGTGAGAGGTCCCAGGGGGCTGAAGCTTTCTTT. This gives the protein CASSERSQGAEAFF.

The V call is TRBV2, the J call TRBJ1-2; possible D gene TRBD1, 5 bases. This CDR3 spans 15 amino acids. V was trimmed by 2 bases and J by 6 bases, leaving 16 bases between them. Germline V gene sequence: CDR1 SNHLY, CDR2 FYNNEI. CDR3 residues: CASSERQGLSNGYTF. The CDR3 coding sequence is TGTGCCAGCAGTGAACGTCAGGGTCTATCGAATGGCTACACCTTC. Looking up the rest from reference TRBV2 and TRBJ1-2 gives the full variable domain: EPEVTQTPSHQVTQMGQEVILRCVPISNHLYFYWYRQILGQKVEFLVSFYNNEISEKSEIFDDQFSVERPDGSNFTLKIRSTKLEDSAMYFCASSERQGLSNGYTFGSGTRLTVV.

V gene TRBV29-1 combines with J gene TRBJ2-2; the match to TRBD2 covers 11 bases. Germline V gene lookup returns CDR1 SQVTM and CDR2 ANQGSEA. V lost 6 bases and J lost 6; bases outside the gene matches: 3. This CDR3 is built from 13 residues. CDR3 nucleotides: TGCAGCGTCATAGCGGGAGGGTCCGGGGAGCTGTTTTTT. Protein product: CSVIAGGSGELFF.

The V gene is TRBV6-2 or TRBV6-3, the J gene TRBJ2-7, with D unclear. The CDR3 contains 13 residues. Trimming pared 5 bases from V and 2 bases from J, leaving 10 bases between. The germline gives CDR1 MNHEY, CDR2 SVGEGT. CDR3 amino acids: CASSQTLTYEQYF. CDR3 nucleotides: TGTGCCAGCAGTCAGACTCTTACCTACGAGCAGTACTTC.

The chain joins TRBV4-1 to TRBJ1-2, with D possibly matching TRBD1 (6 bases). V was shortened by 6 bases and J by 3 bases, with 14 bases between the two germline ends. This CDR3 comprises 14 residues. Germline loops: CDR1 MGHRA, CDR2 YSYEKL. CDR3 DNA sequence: TGCGCCAGCAGTCACTCGACAGGAGACTATGGCTACACCTTC. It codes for CASSHSTGDYGYTF.

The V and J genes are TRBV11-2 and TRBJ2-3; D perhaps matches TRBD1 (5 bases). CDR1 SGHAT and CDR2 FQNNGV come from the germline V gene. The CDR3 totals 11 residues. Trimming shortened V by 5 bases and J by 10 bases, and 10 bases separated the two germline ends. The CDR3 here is CASSPGQAQYF. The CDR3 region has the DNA TGTGCCAGCAGCCCCGGACAAGCGCAGTATTTT.

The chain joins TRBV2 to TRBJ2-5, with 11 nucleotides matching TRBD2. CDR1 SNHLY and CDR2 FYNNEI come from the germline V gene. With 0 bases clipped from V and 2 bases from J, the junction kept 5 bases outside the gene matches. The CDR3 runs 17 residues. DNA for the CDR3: TGTGCCAGCAGTGAAGCGCTTAGCGGGGGGGCTCAAGAGACCCAGTACTTC. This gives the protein CASSEALSGGAQETQYF.

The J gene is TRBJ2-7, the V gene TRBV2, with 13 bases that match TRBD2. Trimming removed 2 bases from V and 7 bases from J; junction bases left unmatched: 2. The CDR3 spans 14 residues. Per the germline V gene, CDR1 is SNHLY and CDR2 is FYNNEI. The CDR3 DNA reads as TGTGCCAGCAGTGAACCGGGACTAGCGGGGGAGCAGTACTTC. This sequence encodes CASSEPGLAGEQYF.

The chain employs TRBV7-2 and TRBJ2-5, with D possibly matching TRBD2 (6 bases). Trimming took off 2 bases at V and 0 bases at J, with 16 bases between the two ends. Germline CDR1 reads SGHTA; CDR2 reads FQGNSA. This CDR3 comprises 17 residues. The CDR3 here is CASSLQVGGLYQETQYF. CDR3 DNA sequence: TGTGCCAGCAGCTTACAGGTGGGGGGTTTGTACCAAGAGACCCAGTACTTC.

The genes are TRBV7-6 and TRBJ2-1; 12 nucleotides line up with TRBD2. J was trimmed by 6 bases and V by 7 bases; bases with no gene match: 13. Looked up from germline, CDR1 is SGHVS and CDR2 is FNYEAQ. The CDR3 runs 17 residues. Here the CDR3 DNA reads TGTGCCAGCACCCCTAGAGCTAGCGGGGGGGCCTCCAATGAGCAGTTCTTC. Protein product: CASTPRASGGASNEQFF.